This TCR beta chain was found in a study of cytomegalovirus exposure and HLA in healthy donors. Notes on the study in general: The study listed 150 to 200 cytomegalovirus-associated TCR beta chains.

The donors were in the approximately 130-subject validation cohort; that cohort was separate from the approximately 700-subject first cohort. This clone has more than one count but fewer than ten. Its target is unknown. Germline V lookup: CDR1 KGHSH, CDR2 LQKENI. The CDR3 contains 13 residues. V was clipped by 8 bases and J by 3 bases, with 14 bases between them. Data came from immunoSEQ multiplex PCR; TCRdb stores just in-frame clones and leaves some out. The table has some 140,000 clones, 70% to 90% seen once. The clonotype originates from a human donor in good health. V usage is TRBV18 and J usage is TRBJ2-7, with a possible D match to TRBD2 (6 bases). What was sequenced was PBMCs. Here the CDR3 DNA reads TGTGCCAGCCGGAGGGCCGGGAGCTACGAGCAGTACTTC. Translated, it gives CASRRAGSYEQYF.